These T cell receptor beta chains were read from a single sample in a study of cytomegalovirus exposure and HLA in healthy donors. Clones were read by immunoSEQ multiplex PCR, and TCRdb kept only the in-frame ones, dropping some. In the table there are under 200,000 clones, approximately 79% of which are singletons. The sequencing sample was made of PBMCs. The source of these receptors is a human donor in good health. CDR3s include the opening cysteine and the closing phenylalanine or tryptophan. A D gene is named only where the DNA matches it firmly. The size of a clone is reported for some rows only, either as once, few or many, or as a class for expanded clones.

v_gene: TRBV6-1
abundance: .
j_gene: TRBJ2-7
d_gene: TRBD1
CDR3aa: CASSGTGVGYEQYF
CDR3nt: TGTGCCAGCAGTGGGACAGGGGTGGGGTACGAGCAGTACTTC

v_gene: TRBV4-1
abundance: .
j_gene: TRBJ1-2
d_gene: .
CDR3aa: CASSQSEVTPGYTF
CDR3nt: TGCGCCAGCAGCCAGAGTGAAGTTACGCCTGGCTACACCTTC

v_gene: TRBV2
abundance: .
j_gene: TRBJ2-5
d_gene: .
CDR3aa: CASSTFITGLETQYF
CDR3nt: TGTGCCAGCAGCACCTTTATTACAGGGCTGGAGACCCAGTACTTC

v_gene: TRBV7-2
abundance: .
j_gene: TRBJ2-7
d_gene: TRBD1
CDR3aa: CASSSTAGTVYEQYF
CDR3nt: TGTGCCAGCAGCTCAACTGCCGGGACAGTCTACGAGCAGTACTTC

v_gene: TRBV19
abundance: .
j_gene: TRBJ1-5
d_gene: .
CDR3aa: CASGRSNQPQHF
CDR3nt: TGTGCCAGTGGTCGGAGCAATCAGCCCCAGCATTTT

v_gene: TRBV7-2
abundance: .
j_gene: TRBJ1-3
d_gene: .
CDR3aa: CASSLEYGSGNTIYF
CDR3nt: TGTGCCAGCAGCTTGGAGTACGGCTCTGGAAACACCATATATTTT

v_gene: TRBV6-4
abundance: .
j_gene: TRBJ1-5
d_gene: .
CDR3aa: CASSARGANQPQHF
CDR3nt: TGTGCCAGCAGTGCTCGGGGGGCCAATCAGCCCCAGCATTTT

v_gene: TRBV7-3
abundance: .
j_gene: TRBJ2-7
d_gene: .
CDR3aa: CASSLTRQDEQYF
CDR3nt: TGTGCCAGCAGCTTGACCCGACAGGACGAGCAGTACTTC

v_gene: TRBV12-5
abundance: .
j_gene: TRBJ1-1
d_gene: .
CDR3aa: CASGLTSPDQGEAFF
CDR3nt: TGTGCTAGTGGTTTGACTTCACCCGACCAGGGTGAAGCTTTCTTT

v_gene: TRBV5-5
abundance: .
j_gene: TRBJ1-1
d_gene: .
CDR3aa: CASSLEGRTGTEAFF
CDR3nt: TGTGCCAGCAGCTTGGAGGGAAGAACCGGGACAGAAGCTTTCTTT

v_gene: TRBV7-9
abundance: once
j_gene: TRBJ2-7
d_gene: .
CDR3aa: CASSLPGTYEQYF
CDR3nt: TGTGCCAGCAGCTTACCAGGGACCTACGAGCAGTACTTC

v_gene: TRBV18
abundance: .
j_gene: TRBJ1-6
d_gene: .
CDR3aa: CASSPTATYNSPLHF
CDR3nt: TGTGCCAGCTCACCGACAGCTACCTATAATTCACCCCTCCACTTT

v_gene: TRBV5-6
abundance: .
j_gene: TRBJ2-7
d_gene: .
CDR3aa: CASSLDSGAHEQYF
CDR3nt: TGTGCCAGCAGCTTAGATTCAGGGGCCCACGAGCAGTACTTC

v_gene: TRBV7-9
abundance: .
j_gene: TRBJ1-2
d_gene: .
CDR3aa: CSSSLALIGAESYGYTF
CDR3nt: TGTTCCAGCAGCTTAGCGCTAATTGGGGCAGAGAGCTATGGCTACACCTTC

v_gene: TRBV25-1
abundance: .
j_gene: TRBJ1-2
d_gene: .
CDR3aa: CASSEVVRSYAEGYTF
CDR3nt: TGTGCCAGCAGTGAGGTGGTACGGTCCTATGCTGAAGGCTACACCTTC

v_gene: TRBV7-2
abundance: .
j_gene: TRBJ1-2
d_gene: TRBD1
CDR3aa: CASSPGQGAFGNYGYTF
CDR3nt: TGTGCCAGCAGCCCTGGACAGGGGGCATTTGGTAACTATGGCTACACCTTC

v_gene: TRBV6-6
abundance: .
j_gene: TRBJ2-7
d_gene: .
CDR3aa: CASRPGHGAYEQYF
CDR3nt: TGTGCCAGCAGACCGGGACACGGGGCCTACGAGCAGTACTTC

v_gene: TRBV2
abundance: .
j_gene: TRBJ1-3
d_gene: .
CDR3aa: CASSEAAAASGNTIYF
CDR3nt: TGTGCCAGCAGTGAAGCTGCGGCGGCCTCTGGAAACACCATATATTTT